What follows are 29 T cell receptor beta chains derived from one specimen sequenced in a study of Tregs in tolerant kidney transplant recipients. Using immunoSEQ multiplex PCR, the repertoire was profiled, and TCRdb retains in-frame clones only, with some absent. The sample has about 77,000 clones; 95% to 98% are singletons. The specimen comprised CD4+ T cells from blood, sampled before the transplant. These receptors were obtained from a human donor who received a combined kidney and bone marrow transplant.

This chain uses TRBV10-3 with TRBJ2-5, with a tentative D call TRBD2 (5 bases). The CDR3 has 13 amino acids. V shed 6 bases and J shed 3 bases, with 11 bases lying between them. The germline gives CDR1 ENHRY, CDR2 SYGVKD. The CDR3 region has the DNA TGTGCCATCAGAGCGAGCGGAGAAGAGACCCAGTACTTC. It is translated as CAIRASGEETQYF.

This chain uses TRBV28 with TRBJ1-5; a weak D match, TRBD1 (6 bases). CDR1 is MDHEN, CDR2 SYDVKM, per germline. CDR3 size: 18 residues. The germline V and J ends were trimmed by 4 bases and 0 bases, with 19 bases remaining between them. CDR3 nucleotide sequence: TGTGCCAGCAGTTCCGCTCGGGCAGGGGATTATAGCAATCAGCCCCAGCATTTT. Encoded protein: CASSSARAGDYSNQPQHF. Complete variable domain (other parts from reference TRBV28 and TRBJ1-5): DVKVTQSSRYLVKRTGEKVFLECVQDMDHENMFWYRQDPGLGLRLIYFSYDVKMKEKGDIPEGYSVSREKKERFSLILESASTNQTSMYLCASSSARAGDYSNQPQHFGDGTRLSIL.

The chain employs TRBV11-1 and TRBJ2-7; D is possibly TRBD2 (5 bases). Germline V lookup: CDR1 SGHAT, CDR2 FQDESV (reference sequence). V lost 5 bases to trimming and J lost 2 bases, with 13 bases between them. The CDR3 loop spans 14 amino acids. CDR3 coding DNA: TGTGCCAGCAGCAAAGGCCCTAGCACCTACGAGCAGTACTTC. It encodes CASSKGPSTYEQYF. The full variable domain, with the rest looked up from reference TRBV11-1 and TRBJ2-7, is EAEVAQSPRYKITEKSQAVAFWCDPISGHATLYWYRQILGQGPELLVQFQDESVVDDSQLPKDRFSAERLKGVDSTLKIQPAELGDSAMYLCASSKGPSTYEQYFGPGTRLTVT.

The gene calls are TRBV6-1 and TRBJ2-4, with 9 nucleotides matching TRBD1. The CDR3 extends over 12 amino acids. The germline V gene has CDR1 MNHNS and CDR2 SASEGT. Unmatched junction bases numbered 6, after V lost 4 bases and J lost 14 bases. The CDR3 DNA reads TGTGCCAGCAGTGTGTCAGACAGGGGGAAGTACTTC. Amino acid sequence: CASSVSDRGKYF.

This rearrangement joins TRBV7-8 to TRBJ1-5; no clear D. Germline CDR1 is SGHVS and CDR2 is FQNEAQ. V lost 3 bases, J lost 0 bases, and 15 bases lay in between. This CDR3 spans 17 amino acids. The CDR3 region is CASSFATRSYSNQPQHF. CDR3 DNA sequence: TGTGCCAGCAGCTTTGCGACACGATCTTATAGCAATCAGCCCCAGCATTTT.

V is TRBV15 and J is TRBJ2-3; the D is unclear. V dropped 4 bases and J dropped 2 bases, with 4 bases sitting between them. The germline CDR1 and CDR2 sequences are LNHNV and YYDKDF (reference sequence). This CDR3 contains 12 residues. In DNA form, the CDR3 reads TGTGCCACCAGCACCTACACAGATACGCAGTATTTT. This sequence encodes CATSTYTDTQYF.

The chain carries TRBV18 and TRBJ2-3, with TRBD2 identical over 16 bases. J was trimmed by 13 bases and V by 2 bases; bases with no gene match: 9. The CDR3 runs 16 residues. Germline lookup yields CDR1 KGHSH and CDR2 LQKENI. DNA for the CDR3: TGTGCCAGCTCACCAAGGGGACTAGCGGGAGGGCCGATGGAGTATTTT. Its translation is CASSPRGLAGGPMEYF.

This chain links TRBV2 with TRBJ2-2, with D unclear. Trimming took 6 bases from V and 0 from J, leaving 8 bases between them. CDR3 length: 14 residues. CDR1 is SNHLY, CDR2 FYNNEI, per germline. The CDR3, as DNA: TGTGCCAGCAGGCAACAGACGAACACCGGGGAGCTGTTTTTT. It specifies CASRQQTNTGELFF.

This chain connects TRBV4-1 to TRBJ1-2, with D hard to call. The CDR3 covers 13 residues. The V and J ends lost 3 bases and 2 bases respectively, with 7 bases between them. Germline CDR1 MGHRA, CDR2 YSYEKL. CDR3 amino acids: CASSHPQNYGYTF. CDR3 coding DNA: TGCGCCAGCAGCCATCCACAGAACTATGGCTACACCTTC.

This clone came up once. The rearrangement joins TRBV5-4 to TRBJ2-2; TRBD1 aligns across 9 bases. Losses at the gene ends were 3 bases for V and 6 bases for J; bases not matched to a gene: 9. The CDR3 is 16 amino acids. CDR1 and CDR2 (germline): SGHNT, YYREEE (reference sequence). This CDR3 reads CASSSRTGVRAGELFF. The CDR3 nucleotides are TGTGCCAGCAGCTCCCGGACAGGGGTACGTGCCGGGGAGCTGTTTTTT.

The sample holds one count of this clone. This CDR3 reads CASSTPIRTGRVDTEAFF. In DNA form, the CDR3 reads TGTGCCAGTAGTACTCCCATACGGACAGGGCGGGTGGACACTGAAGCTTTCTTT. The rearrangement uses TRBV19 and TRBJ1-1; 8 bases align to TRBD1. Looked up from germline, CDR1 is LNHDA and CDR2 is SQIVND (reference sequence). The CDR3 runs 18 residues. With 4 bases clipped from V and 3 bases from J, the junction kept 16 bases outside the gene matches.

This rearrangement joins TRBV11-2 to TRBJ2-3, with D tentatively TRBD2 (5 bases). Per germline, CDR1 SGHAT and CDR2 FQNNGV. The V end lost 8 bases, the J end lost 2 bases, and 14 bases lay between the germline ends. The length of the CDR3 is 14 residues. In DNA form, the CDR3 reads TGTGCCAGCCGAGGGCGGGTCAACACAGATACGCAGTATTTT. As protein: CASRGRVNTDTQYF.

The gene calls are TRBV5-5 and TRBJ2-5; D is uncertain. Trimming left V 4 bases short and J 1 base short, with 20 bases between. Germline values: CDR1 SGHKS, CDR2 YYEKEE (reference sequence). CDR3 length: 17 amino acids. CDR3 sequence: CASSPTPVAVLQETQYF. For the CDR3, the DNA is TGTGCCAGCAGCCCTACACCCGTAGCTGTACTCCAAGAGACCCAGTACTTC.

The gene calls are TRBV19 and TRBJ2-1; 8 bases map to TRBD2. V lost 2 bases, J lost 4 bases, and 7 bases stayed unmatched. The CDR3 totals 16 residues. Germline V gene data show CDR1 as LNHDA and CDR2 as SQIVND (reference sequence). The CDR3 sequence is CASSINGRATYNEQFF. The CDR3 DNA sequence: TGTGCCAGTAGTATAAACGGGAGGGCCACTTACAATGAGCAGTTCTTC. Using reference TRBV19 and TRBJ2-1 for the parts outside the CDR3, the full variable domain is DGGITQSPKYLFRKEGQNVTLSCEQNLNHDAMYWYRQDPGQGLRLIYYSQIVNDFQKGDIAEGYSVSREKKESFPLTVTSAQKNPTAFYLCASSINGRATYNEQFFGPGTRLTVL.

The chain recombines TRBV12-5 with TRBJ2-1, with TRBD2 matching over 10 bases. The CDR3 is 18 residues long. V lost 0 bases and J lost 6; bases outside the gene matches: 11. Germline V gene data show CDR1 as LGHNT and CDR2 as FRNRAP. CDR3 sequence: CASGLVRLAGEMGNEQFF. The CDR3 region has the DNA TGTGCTAGTGGTTTGGTACGTCTAGCGGGAGAGATGGGCAATGAGCAGTTCTTC.

The chain has TRBV28 and TRBJ2-5; tentatively, D is TRBD2 (5 bases). Trimming pared 6 bases from V and 5 bases from J, leaving 22 bases between. The CDR3 is made up of 16 amino acids. Germline V gives CDR1 MDHEN, CDR2 SYDVKM. The CDR3 is CASRRLPTPGEETQYF. The CDR3, as DNA: TGTGCCAGCAGGCGACTACCAACACCCGGGGAGGAGACCCAGTACTTC.

Regarding this clone: This CDR3 is also generated by other DNA sequences in the sample. The rearrangement uses TRBV28 and TRBJ2-3, with D unclear. The V end lost 2 bases, the J end lost 5 bases, and 5 bases lay between the germline ends. CDR1 MDHEN and CDR2 SYDVKM come from the germline V gene. The CDR3 contains 12 residues. CDR3 nucleotides: TGTGCCAGCAGTTTAACCGGAGATACGCAGTATTTT. It yields the protein CASSLTGDTQYF. Complete variable domain (other parts from reference TRBV28 and TRBJ2-3): DVKVTQSSRYLVKRTGEKVFLECVQDMDHENMFWYRQDPGLGLRLIYFSYDVKMKEKGDIPEGYSVSREKKERFSLILESASTNQTSMYLCASSLTGDTQYFGPGTRLTVL.

The J gene is TRBJ2-5, the V gene TRBV27, with 9 bases that match TRBD2. J lost 1 base, V lost 6 bases, and 12 bases had no gene match. CDR3 length: 17 amino acids. CDR1 is MNHEY, CDR2 SMNVEV, per germline (reference sequence). The CDR3 nucleotides are TGTGCCAGCAGCCAGATAATATCTAGCGGGGTCCAAGAGACCCAGTACTTC. Residues: CASSQIISSGVQETQYF.

The chain couples TRBV28 to TRBJ1-2, with 9 bases identical to TRBD1. CDR3 size: 16 residues. Germline V gene data show CDR1 as MDHEN and CDR2 as SYDVKM. The V and J ends lost 3 bases and 2 bases, in that order; junction bases with no gene match: 7. CDR3 nucleotides: TGTGCCAGCAGTTTCGGGGGACAGGGATTAAACTATGGCTACACCTTC. Amino acid sequence: CASSFGGQGLNYGYTF.

This rearrangement joins TRBV28 to TRBJ1-6, with 7 bases matching TRBD1. This CDR3 has 14 amino acids. Germline V gives CDR1 MDHEN, CDR2 SYDVKM. J gave up 12 bases and V 6 bases, and 11 bases lay outside the gene matches. CDR3 in DNA: TGTGCCAGCAGCTCGACAGGGTCTCGGGGACCCCTCCACTTT. Protein: CASSSTGSRGPLHF.

The gene calls are TRBV15 and TRBJ2-6; possibly TRBD2 for D (5 bases). Germline CDR1 LNHNV, CDR2 YYDKDF (reference sequence). The length of the CDR3 is 17 residues. V gave up 3 bases and J gave up 2 bases, with 14 bases separating them. Written as DNA, the CDR3 is TGTGCCACCAGCAGCCCGATCTCGGGAACTGGGGCCAACGTCCTGACTTTC. This encodes CATSSPISGTGANVLTF. Supplemented by reference TRBV15 and TRBJ2-6, the full variable domain reads DAMVIQNPRYQVTQFGKPVTLSCSQTLNHNVMYWYQQKSSQAPKLLFHYYDKDFNNEADTPDNFQSRRPNTSFCFLDIRSPGLGDTAMYLCATSSPISGTGANVLTFGAGSRLTVL.

V and J are TRBV5-5 and TRBJ2-1; 10 positions match TRBD2. V shed 5 bases and J 8 bases; nucleotides not matched to a gene: 7. The CDR3 has 14 amino acids. The germline CDR1 and CDR2 sequences are SGHKS and YYEKEE (reference sequence). CDR3 nucleotides: TGTGCCAGCAGAAGAAGCGGGGGGGCCCATGAGCAGTTCTTC. Translated: CASRRSGGAHEQFF.

The chain couples TRBV6-1 to TRBJ2-2; perhaps TRBD2 as D (7 bases). V lost 2 bases to trimming and J lost 3 bases, with 13 bases between them. The CDR3 length is 16 residues. CDR1 is MNHNS, CDR2 SASEGT, per germline. This CDR3 is CASSELGGPDTGELFF. As DNA, the CDR3 is TGTGCCAGCAGTGAATTGGGGGGGCCGGACACCGGGGAGCTGTTTTTT.

The chain couples TRBV5-1 to TRBJ1-5, with D unclear. Germline V CDR1 and CDR2: SGHRS, YFSETQ. Trimming cost V 0 bases and J 5 bases, with 9 bases left between them. This CDR3 region has 14 residues. CDR3 sequence (DNA): TGCGCCAGCAGCTTGGATGGTCTAGATCAGCCCCAGCATTTT. It codes for CASSLDGLDQPQHF.

The chain couples TRBV5-1 to TRBJ2-1; no reliable D call. Germline V gene sequence: CDR1 SGHRS, CDR2 YFSETQ. This CDR3 comprises 13 residues. The germline V and J ends were trimmed by 2 bases and 10 bases, with 13 bases remaining between them. The CDR3: CASSLPQFYEQFF. The CDR3 bases are TGCGCCAGCAGCTTACCCCAGTTTTACGAGCAGTTCTTC.

This chain connects TRBV19 to TRBJ2-5, with a weak D call TRBD2 (5 bases). Trimming cost V 6 bases and J 5 bases, with 16 bases left between them. This CDR3 comprises 14 residues. Germline lookup yields CDR1 LNHDA and CDR2 SQIVND (reference sequence). CDR3 sequence (DNA): TGTGCCAGTAGAACAACTAGATTGGCTGAGACCCAGTACTTC. This sequence encodes CASRTTRLAETQYF.

DNA for the CDR3: TGTGCCAGCAGTGCTAGGGAGACCCAGTACTTC. Translating gives CASSARETQYF. The rearrangement joins TRBV6-1 to TRBJ2-5; D unclear. The CDR3 runs 11 residues. Looked up from germline, CDR1 is MNHNS and CDR2 is SASEGT. The germline V and J ends were trimmed by 4 bases and 5 bases, with 5 bases remaining between them.

The CDR3 DNA sequence: TGTGCCAGCAGCCCGAACCCTTGGGGGGGTTCCTACGAGCAGTACTTC. Its protein product is CASSPNPWGGSYEQYF. The V and J genes are TRBV5-6 and TRBJ2-7, with 7 bases fitting TRBD2. The CDR3 sequence is 16 residues long. Germline CDR1 and CDR2: SGHDT and YYEEEE. With 4 bases clipped from V and 1 base from J, the junction kept 11 bases outside the gene matches.

This clone appeared once. The CDR3 DNA follows: TGTGCCAGCAGCATGCCGGGACAGGGGCATCCAGGGGAGACCCAGTACTTC. Translated: CASSMPGQGHPGETQYF. The V call is TRBV11-2, the J call TRBJ2-5, with TRBD1 matching over 10 bases. The CDR3 contains 17 residues. Germline V CDR1 and CDR2: SGHAT, FQNNGV. J gave up 5 bases and V 5 bases, and 14 bases lay outside the gene matches.